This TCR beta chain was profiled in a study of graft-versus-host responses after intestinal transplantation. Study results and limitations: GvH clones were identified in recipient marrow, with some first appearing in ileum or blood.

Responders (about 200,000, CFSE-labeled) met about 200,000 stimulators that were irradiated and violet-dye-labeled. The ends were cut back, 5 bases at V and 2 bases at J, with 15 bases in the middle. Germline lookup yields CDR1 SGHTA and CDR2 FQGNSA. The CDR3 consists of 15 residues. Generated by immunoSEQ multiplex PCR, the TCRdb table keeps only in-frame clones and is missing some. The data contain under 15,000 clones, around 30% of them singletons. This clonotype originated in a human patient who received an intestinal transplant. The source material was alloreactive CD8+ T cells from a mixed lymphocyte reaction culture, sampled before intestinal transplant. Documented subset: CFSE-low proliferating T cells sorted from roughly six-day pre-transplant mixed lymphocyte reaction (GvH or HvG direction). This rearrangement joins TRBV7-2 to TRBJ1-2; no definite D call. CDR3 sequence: CASSPEGTINYGYTF. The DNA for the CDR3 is TGTGCCAGCAGCCCGGAGGGCACCATAAACTATGGCTACACCTTC.